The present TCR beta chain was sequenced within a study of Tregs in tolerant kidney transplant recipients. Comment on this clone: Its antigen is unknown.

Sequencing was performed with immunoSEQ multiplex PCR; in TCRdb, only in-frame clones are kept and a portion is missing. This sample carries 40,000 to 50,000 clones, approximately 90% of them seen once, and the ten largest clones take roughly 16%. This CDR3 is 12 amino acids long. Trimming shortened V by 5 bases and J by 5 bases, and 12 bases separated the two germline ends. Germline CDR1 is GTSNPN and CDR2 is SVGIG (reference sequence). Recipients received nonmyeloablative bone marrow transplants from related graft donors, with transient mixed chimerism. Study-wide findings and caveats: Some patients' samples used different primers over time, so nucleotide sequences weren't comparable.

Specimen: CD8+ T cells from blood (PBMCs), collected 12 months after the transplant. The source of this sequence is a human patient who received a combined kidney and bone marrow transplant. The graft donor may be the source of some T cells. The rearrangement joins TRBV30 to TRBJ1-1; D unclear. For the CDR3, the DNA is TGTGCCTGGGACTTTGAAGGAACTGAAGCTTTCTTT. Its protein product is CAWDFEGTEAFF.